The 24 T cell receptor beta chains presented below share a single source sample, sequenced in a study of CD8 T cells in Susac syndrome. Random hexamers were used to reverse transcribe an amount of about 0.5 to 1 ug RNA. MiXCR, applied by TCRdb to the immunoSEQ multiplex PCR reads, yields one record per CDR3 protein. The sample holds about 180,000 distinct CDR3 sequences, approximately 94% seen once. The sequencing input was CD4+ T cells from PBMCs. The receptors here all came from a human donor with Susac syndrome.

On this clonotype: The junction departs from the called germline gene at one end, perhaps through a read error. The chain links TRBV6-1 to TRBJ1-5; D call uncertain. The CDR3 covers 14 residues. Germline V gene data show CDR1 as MNHNS and CDR2 as SASEGT. The CDR3 DNA reads TGTGCCAGCAGTGACAGTTCGCGTGATCAACCCCAGCATTTT. Encoded protein: CASSDSSRDQPQHF.

This chain joins TRBV6-2 or TRBV6-3 and TRBJ2-5; D is possibly TRBD1 (6 bases). This CDR3 is 14 amino acids long. CDR1 is MNHEY, CDR2 SVGEGT, per germline. Trimming pared 3 bases from V and 7 bases from J, leaving 15 bases between. CDR3 bases: TGTGCCAGCAGTTATATGGCAGGGGTAGGGACCCAGTACTTC. It is translated as CASSYMAGVGTQYF.

The chain couples TRBV6-5 to TRBJ1-6; D unclear. The ends were cut back, 2 bases at V and 1 base at J, with 9 bases in the middle. Germline loops: CDR1 MNHEY, CDR2 SVGAGI. The CDR3 covers 16 residues. The CDR3, as DNA: TGTGCCAGCAGTTACGAGGGAGGTTCCTATAATTCACCCCTCCACTTT. It yields the protein CASSYEGGSYNSPLHF.

The chain couples TRBV29-1 to TRBJ2-2; D is ambiguous. In germline, CDR1 is SQVTM, CDR2 ANQGSEA. CDR3 length: 12 amino acids. V was cut by 7 bases and J by 1 base, with 7 bases left in between. The CDR3 DNA is TGCAGCGGGGCAGAGAACACCGGGGAGCTGTTTTTT. Translating it yields CSGAENTGELFF.

To note about this clonotype: One end of the junction fails to match germline, which may point to a read error. The CDR3 DNA reads TGTGCTAGCAGCGCAGACAGCACCGAGACCCAGTACTTC. It specifies CASSADSTETQYF. The chain combines TRBV7-7 with TRBJ2-5; maybe TRBD1 (5 bases). The CDR3 totals 13 residues. Per the germline V gene, CDR1 is SSHAT and CDR2 is FNYEAQ (reference sequence). Full variable domain (rest looked up from reference TRBV7-7 and TRBJ2-5): GAGVSQSPRYKVTKRGQDVTLRCDPISSHATLYWYQQALGQGPEFLTYFNYEAQPDKSGLPSDRFSAERPEGSISTLTIQRTEQRDSAMYRCASSADSTETQYFGPGTRLLVL.

The gene calls are TRBV20-1 and TRBJ2-7; tentatively, D is TRBD1 or TRBD2 (5 bases each). The CDR3 extends over 18 amino acids. The germline V gene encodes CDR1 DFQATT and CDR2 SNEGSKA (reference sequence). The germline V and J ends were trimmed by 6 bases and 2 bases, with 29 bases remaining between them. The CDR3 loop reads CSALGMGVRTGRTYEQYF. The CDR3 DNA follows: TGCAGTGCCCTGGGGATGGGGGTCAGGACTGGGCGAACCTACGAGCAGTACTTC.

This chain joins TRBV6-1 and TRBJ2-3; TRBD2 matches 11 bases. The germline V gene has CDR1 MNHNS and CDR2 SASEGT. This CDR3 region has 15 residues. V lost 6 bases and J lost 5; bases outside the gene matches: 7. Here the CDR3 reads CASSLTSGGLDTQYF. DNA for the CDR3: TGTGCCAGCAGCCTCACTAGCGGGGGTTTAGATACGCAGTATTTT.

The gene calls are TRBV25-1 and TRBJ2-3; D gene ambiguous. The CDR3 is 13 amino acids. The V and J ends lost 5 bases and 10 bases respectively, with 16 bases between them. From germline, CDR1 is MGHDK and CDR2 SYGVNS. The CDR3 coding sequence is TGTGCCAGCAGTCCACCTGGTGGGGTGGCGCAGTATTTT. It codes for CASSPPGGVAQYF.

The V and J genes are TRBV18 and TRBJ1-1; D may be TRBD1 (5 bases). V was trimmed by 4 bases and J by 0 bases, leaving 12 bases between them. The CDR3 is made up of 15 amino acids. CDR1 and CDR2 (germline): KGHSH, LQKENI. DNA for the CDR3: TGTGCCAGCTCACAGAAAGACAGCCTGAACACTGAAGCTTTCTTT. This encodes CASSQKDSLNTEAFF.

This chain links TRBV11-2 with TRBJ2-1, with 7 bases fitting TRBD1. This CDR3 is built from 15 residues. Looked up from germline, CDR1 is SGHAT and CDR2 is FQNNGV. The J segment lost 6 bases and the V segment lost 5 bases, leaving 10 bases of the junction unmatched. CDR3 nucleotides: TGTGCCAGCAGCACCTACAGGGGTGAGGCCAATGAGCAGTTCTTC. Amino acids: CASSTYRGEANEQFF. The full variable domain, with the rest looked up from reference TRBV11-2 and TRBJ2-1, is EAGVAQSPRYKIIEKRQSVAFWCNPISGHATLYWYQQILGQGPKLLIQFQNNGVVDDSQLPKDRFSAERLKGVDSTLKIQPAKLEDSAVYLCASSTYRGEANEQFFGPGTRLTVL.

The chain has TRBV2 and TRBJ1-5; D possibly corresponds to TRBD1 (5 bases). CDR1 is SNHLY, CDR2 FYNNEI, per germline. This CDR3 contains 15 residues. V was shortened by 5 bases and J by 0 bases, with 11 bases between the two germline ends. CDR3 DNA sequence: TGTGCCAGCAGTCCAGGGACCGGTAGCAATCAGCCCCAGCATTTT. Its protein product is CASSPGTGSNQPQHF.

The V call is TRBV4-2, the J call TRBJ2-7, with D uncertain. The V end was cut by 2 bases, the J end by 0 bases, with 2 bases between. CDR3 length: 12 amino acids. Germline V gene sequence: CDR1 LGHNA, CDR2 YNFKEQ. The CDR3 coding sequence is TGTGCCAGCAGCCAAAACTCCTACGAGCAGTACTTC. Translating it yields CASSQNSYEQYF.

The chain links TRBV20-1 to TRBJ2-1; 7 bases agree with TRBD2. CDR1 and CDR2 (germline): DFQATT, SNEGSKA (reference sequence). Trimming cost V 5 bases and J 0 bases; bases outside gene matches: 7. This CDR3 contains 15 residues. CDR3 nucleotide sequence: TGCAGTGCTGCCTCTCGGGGGGACTCCTACAATGAGCAGTTCTTC. This gives the protein CSAASRGDSYNEQFF.

The chain employs TRBV6-6 and TRBJ1-6; TRBD1 might be the D (5 bases). The CDR3 is 14 residues long. Germline loops: CDR1 MNHNY, CDR2 SVGAGI (reference sequence). The V gene lost 1 base and the J gene lost 9 bases, with 10 bases spanning the gap. The CDR3 here is CASSYWGISSPLHF. DNA for the CDR3: TGTGCCAGCAGTTACTGGGGGATTAGTTCACCCCTCCACTTT.

This clonotype was observed a few times. This chain joins TRBV7-2 and TRBJ1-1; the D is unclear. Germline assignment: CDR1 SGHTA and CDR2 FQGNSA. With 5 bases removed from V and 0 bases from J, the gap between germline ends came to 7 bases. The CDR3 sequence is 13 residues long. The CDR3 spells CASSRQMNTEAFF. The DNA for the CDR3 is TGTGCCAGCAGCCGACAAATGAACACTGAAGCTTTCTTT.

The gene calls are TRBV20-1 and TRBJ2-5; 7 bases match TRBD1. Germline CDR1 DFQATT, CDR2 SNEGSKA (reference sequence). The CDR3 runs to 15 residues. The junction had 11 bases not matched to a gene; V was cut back by 3 bases and J by 4 bases. The CDR3 sequence is CSASPTGVEAETQYF. In DNA, the CDR3 is TGCAGTGCTAGCCCCACAGGGGTGGAAGCAGAGACCCAGTACTTC.

The chain carries TRBV5-1 and TRBJ2-1; 7 bases are shared with TRBD1. Trimming removed 3 bases from V and 5 bases from J; junction bases left unmatched: 11. Germline assignment: CDR1 SGHRS and CDR2 YFSETQ. This CDR3 comprises 16 residues. In DNA, the CDR3 is TGCGCCAGCAGCTCTGGACTGACAGGGCTCAACAATGAGCAGTTCTTC. Translating it yields CASSSGLTGLNNEQFF. The variable domain in full, completed from reference TRBV5-1 and TRBJ2-1, reads KAGVTQTPRYLIKTRGQQVTLSCSPISGHRSVSWYQQTPGQGLQFLFEYFSETQRNKGNFPGRFSGRQFSNSRSEMNVSTLELGDSALYLCASSSGLTGLNNEQFFGPGTRLTVL.

The chain carries TRBV5-6 and TRBJ2-5; 9 positions agree with TRBD1. The V segment lost 6 bases and the J segment 5 bases; nucleotides outside the gene matches: 11. Germline V gives CDR1 SGHDT, CDR2 YYEEEE. The CDR3 consists of 15 residues. DNA of the CDR3: TGTGCCAGCAACTACATGGGACAGGGCGATGAGACCCAGTACTTC. Translating it yields CASNYMGQGDETQYF.

This clonotype was seen a single time. This sequence joins TRBV29-1 and TRBJ1-4; D is unclear. V was trimmed by 3 bases and J by 7 bases, leaving 0 bases between them. Germline V gene lookup returns CDR1 SQVTM and CDR2 ANQGSEA. The CDR3 length is 9 residues. The CDR3 protein is CSVDEKLFF. CDR3 coding DNA: TGCAGCGTTGATGAAAAACTGTTTTTT.

CDR3 sequence: CASSREGEAFF. CDR3 in DNA: TGTGCCAGCTCAAGAGAGGGAGAAGCTTTCTTT. This chain joins TRBV18 and TRBJ1-1; D call uncertain. Germline assignment: CDR1 KGHSH and CDR2 LQKENI. This CDR3 is built from 11 residues. The germline V and J ends were trimmed by 5 bases and 8 bases, with 9 bases remaining between them.

The chain carries TRBV5-1 and TRBJ2-1; TRBD2 matches 10 bases. Trimming took 0 bases from V and 9 from J; bases not matched to a gene: 9. The CDR3 spans 16 residues. From germline, CDR1 is SGHRS and CDR2 YFSETQ. In nucleotides, the CDR3 is TGCGCCAGCAGCTTGGCCATCAGCGGGGGGGCAGTTGAGCAGTTCTTC. Amino acids: CASSLAISGGAVEQFF.

The genes are TRBV12-3 or TRBV12-4 and TRBJ2-1; D remains unclear. The CDR3 is 13 residues long. V shed 6 bases and J shed 3 bases, with 9 bases lying between them. Here the CDR3 reads CASSIEYYNEQFF. The CDR3 DNA reads TGTGCCAGCAGCATAGAGTACTACAATGAGCAGTTCTTC.

The chain is built from TRBV12-3 or TRBV12-4 and TRBJ1-5, with 9 bases fitting TRBD1. This CDR3 region has 15 residues. The V and J ends lost 3 bases and 5 bases, in that order; junction bases with no gene match: 5. The CDR3 here is CASSFLTGGDQPQHF. The CDR3 bases are TGTGCCAGCAGTTTTCTGACAGGGGGGGATCAGCCCCAGCATTTT.

The rearrangement joins TRBV6-5 to TRBJ1-1; maybe TRBD1 (6 bases). CDR1 MNHEY and CDR2 SVGAGI come from the germline V gene. This CDR3 region has 14 residues. The V gene lost 6 bases and the J gene lost 3 bases, with 14 bases spanning the gap. The CDR3: CASSRTGSDTEAFF. CDR3 DNA sequence: TGTGCCAGCAGCCGCACAGGGTCGGACACTGAAGCTTTCTTT.